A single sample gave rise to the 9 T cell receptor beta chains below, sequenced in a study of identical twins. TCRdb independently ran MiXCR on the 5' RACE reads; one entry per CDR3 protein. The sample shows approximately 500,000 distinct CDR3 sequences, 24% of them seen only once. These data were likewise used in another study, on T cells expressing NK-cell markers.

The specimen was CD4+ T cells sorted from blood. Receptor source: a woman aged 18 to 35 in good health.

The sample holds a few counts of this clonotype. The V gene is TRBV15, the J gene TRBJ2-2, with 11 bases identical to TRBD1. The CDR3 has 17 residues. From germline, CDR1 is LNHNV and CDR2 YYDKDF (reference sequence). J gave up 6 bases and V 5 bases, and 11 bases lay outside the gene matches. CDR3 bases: TGTGCCACCAGCGTTCGAAAAATGGGACAGGGGGCCGGGGAGCTGTTTTTT. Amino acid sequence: CATSVRKMGQGAGELFF.

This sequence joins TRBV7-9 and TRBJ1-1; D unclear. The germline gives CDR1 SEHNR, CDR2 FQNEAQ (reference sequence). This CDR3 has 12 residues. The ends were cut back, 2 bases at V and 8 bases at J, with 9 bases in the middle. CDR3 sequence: CASSLYLGEAFF. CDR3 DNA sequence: TGTGCCAGCAGCTTATATCTGGGCGAAGCTTTCTTT.

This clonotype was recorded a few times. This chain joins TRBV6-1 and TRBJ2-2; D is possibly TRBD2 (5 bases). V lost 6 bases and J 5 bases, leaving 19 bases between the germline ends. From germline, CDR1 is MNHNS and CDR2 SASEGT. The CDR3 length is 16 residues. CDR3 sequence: CASRPVFPGRTGELFF. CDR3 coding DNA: TGTGCCAGCAGACCTGTTTTCCCGGGGAGAACCGGGGAGCTGTTTTTT.

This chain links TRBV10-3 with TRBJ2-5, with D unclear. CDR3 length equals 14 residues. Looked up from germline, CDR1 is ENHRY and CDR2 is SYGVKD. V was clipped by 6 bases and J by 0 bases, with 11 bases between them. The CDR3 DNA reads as TGTGCCATCAGCCCCCTTTCGTACCAAGAGACCCAGTACTTC. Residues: CAISPLSYQETQYF.

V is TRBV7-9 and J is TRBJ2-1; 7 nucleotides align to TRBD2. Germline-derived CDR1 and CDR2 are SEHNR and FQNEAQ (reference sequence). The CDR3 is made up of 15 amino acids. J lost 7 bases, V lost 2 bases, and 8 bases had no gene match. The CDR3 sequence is CASSLRLRGDNEQFF. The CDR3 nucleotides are TGTGCCAGCAGCTTAAGGTTACGGGGGGATAATGAGCAGTTCTTC.

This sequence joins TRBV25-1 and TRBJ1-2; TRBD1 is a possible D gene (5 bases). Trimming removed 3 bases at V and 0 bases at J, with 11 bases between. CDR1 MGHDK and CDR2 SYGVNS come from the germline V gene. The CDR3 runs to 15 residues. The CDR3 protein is CASSDQGTSNYGYTF. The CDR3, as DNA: TGTGCCAGCAGTGACCAGGGAACCTCTAACTATGGCTACACCTTC.

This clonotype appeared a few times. CDR3 nucleotides: TGTGCCAGCAGATTTACCAGGGCAACAGATACGCAGTATTTT. Amino acid sequence: CASRFTRATDTQYF. The genes are TRBV6-1 and TRBJ2-3, with D perhaps TRBD1 (5 bases). V was clipped by 6 bases and J by 3 bases, with 13 bases between them. Germline lookup yields CDR1 MNHNS and CDR2 SASEGT. The CDR3 totals 14 residues.

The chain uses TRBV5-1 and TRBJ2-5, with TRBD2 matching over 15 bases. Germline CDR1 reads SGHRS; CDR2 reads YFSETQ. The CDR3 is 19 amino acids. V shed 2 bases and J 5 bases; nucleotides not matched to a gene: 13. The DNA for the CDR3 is TGCGCCAGCAGCTTTGGTCTTCGGACTAGCGGGGGGGCAGCGGAGACCCAGTACTTC. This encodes CASSFGLRTSGGAAETQYF.

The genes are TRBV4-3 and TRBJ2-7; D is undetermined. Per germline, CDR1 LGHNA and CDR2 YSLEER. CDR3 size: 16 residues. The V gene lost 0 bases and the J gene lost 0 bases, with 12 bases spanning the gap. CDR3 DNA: TGCGCCAGCAGCCAAGATTATGGCCCAAGCTCCTACGAGCAGTACTTC. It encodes CASSQDYGPSSYEQYF.